A selection of T cell receptor beta chains follows, all from one sample in a study of T-cell reconstitution after alpha-beta-depleted transplantation in children. TCRdb analysed the PCR reads with MiXCR anew, one entry per CDR3 protein. The sample includes roughly 100,000 distinct CDR3 sequences, more than 7% of them seen just once. Sequences were derived from PBMCs from the stem cell graft donor, sampled from the stem cell graft. Every receptor here comes from a human donor who donated a stem cell graft to a child with congenital amegakaryocytic thrombocytopenia. The CDR3 runs from the conserved cysteine through the conserved F or W. D genes are given only for firm matches. Expanded clones are given a class, and other clones once, few, many or no size at all.

NA,TRBV20-1,many,TRBJ2-5,CSAQRQTLQETQYF,TGCAGTGCCCAGAGACAGACTCTGCAAGAGACCCAGTACTTC
TRBD2,TRBV7-2,many,TRBJ2-1,CASSLAGGPYEQFF,TGTGCCAGCAGCTTAGCGGGAGGGCCGTATGAGCAGTTCTTC
TRBD2,TRBV7-2,many,TRBJ2-1,CASSLGTSGGNEQFF,TGTGCCAGCAGCTTAGGGACTAGCGGGGGGAATGAGCAGTTCTTC
NA,TRBV5-6,many,TRBJ2-3,CASSLGGGIEDTQYF,TGTGCCAGCAGCTTGGGTGGAGGGATCGAGGATACGCAGTATTTT
TRBD2,TRBV20-1,many,TRBJ2-1,CSAKDPGLAGSYNEQFF,TGCAGTGCTAAAGACCCGGGACTAGCGGGTTCTTACAATGAGCAGTTCTTC
NA,TRBV29-1,many,TRBJ2-1,CSVETSKGVVQFF,TGCAGCGTTGAGACTTCGAAGGGCGTTGTGCAGTTCTTC
NA,TRBV5-1,many,TRBJ2-1,CASSLKSGLSSYNEQFF,TGCGCCAGCAGCTTGAAATCCGGGTTAAGCTCCTACAATGAGCAGTTCTTC
TRBD1,TRBV6-1,many,TRBJ2-3,CASSTSVGQGATDTQYF,TGTGCCAGCAGTACCTCCGTGGGACAGGGGGCAACAGATACGCAGTATTTT
TRBD1,TRBV10-3,NA,TRBJ2-7,CAISETGGFSSYEQYF,TGTGCCATCAGTGAGACAGGGGGCTTTAGCTCCTACGAGCAGTACTTC
TRBD2,TRBV20-1,many,TRBJ2-7,CSARVPLGGSYEQYF,TGCAGTGCTAGAGTCCCCCTCGGGGGGTCCTACGAGCAGTACTTC
NA,TRBV5-6,many,TRBJ2-1,CASSDRGEQFF,TGTGCCAGCAGCGATCGGGGTGAGCAGTTCTTC
TRBD1,TRBV12-3/TRBV12-4,many,TRBJ1-5,CASSFGDRANQPQHF,TGTGCCAGCAGTTTCGGGGACAGGGCAAATCAGCCCCAGCATTTT
TRBD1,TRBV29-1,many,TRBJ1-1,CSVEDIYQTRTGGAFF,TGCAGCGTTGAAGATATTTATCAAACCCGGACAGGGGGAGCTTTCTTT
NA,TRBV20-1,many,TRBJ2-5,CSASPPGPRETQYF,TGCAGTGCTAGTCCACCGGGGCCGCGGGAGACCCAGTACTTC
NA,TRBV11-2,NA,TRBJ2-3,CASSLEGRGGTDTQYF,TGTGCCAGCAGCTTAGAGGGGAGGGGGGGCACAGATACGCAGTATTTT
NA,TRBV10-3,many,TRBJ2-7,CAISDRLDEQYF,TGTGCCATCAGTGACAGGTTAGACGAGCAGTACTTC
NA,TRBV28,many,TRBJ1-2,CASSPRRPYSPSGYGYTF,TGTGCCAGCTCCCCGCGCCGGCCCTACAGTCCCTCGGGGTATGGCTACACCTTC
TRBD1,TRBV27,many,TRBJ2-7,CASSEDRGNEQYF,TGTGCCAGCAGCGAAGACAGGGGGAACGAGCAGTACTTC
TRBD2,TRBV2,many,TRBJ2-2,CASSPGTSGATGELFF,TGTGCCAGCAGTCCCGGGACTAGCGGGGCAACCGGGGAGCTGTTTTTT
TRBD1,TRBV3-1,many,TRBJ2-1,CASEGAVDNEQFF,TGTGCTAGCGAGGGGGCGGTAGACAATGAGCAGTTCTTC
TRBD2,TRBV27,many,TRBJ2-3,CASSRSPSGSSTDTQYF,TGTGCCAGCAGCCGCTCCCCTAGCGGGAGTAGCACAGATACGCAGTATTTT
NA,TRBV12-3/TRBV12-4,many,TRBJ1-5,CASRWGPGGQPQHF,TGTGCCAGCCGCTGGGGGCCAGGTGGACAGCCCCAGCATTTT
NA,TRBV7-2,many,TRBJ2-7,CASSAGLTYEQYF,TGTGCCAGCAGCGCGGGACTTACCTACGAGCAGTACTTC
NA,TRBV3-1,many,TRBJ1-2,CASSQDRGVGYTF,TGTGCCAGCAGCCAAGATCGGGGGGTAGGCTACACCTTC
NA,TRBV20-1,few,TRBJ2-5,CSARGPHQETQYF,TGCAGTGCTAGAGGCCCCCACCAAGAGACCCAGTACTTC
NA,TRBV5-1,many,TRBJ1-1,CASSSRDLTEAFF,TGCGCCAGCAGCTCACGGGACCTCACTGAAGCTTTCTTT
NA,TRBV20-1,NA,TRBJ1-5,CSAPAGNQPQHF,TGCAGTGCTCCGGCGGGGAATCAGCCCCAGCATTTC
TRBD1,TRBV12-3/TRBV12-4,many,TRBJ1-5,CASSQGDLGNQPQHF,TGTGCCAGCAGTCAGGGGGATTTGGGCAATCAGCCCCAGCATTTT
NA,TRBV12-3/TRBV12-4,many,TRBJ2-3,CASRSDSDTQYF,TGTGCCAGCAGGTCTGACTCAGATACGCAGTATTTT
TRBD1,TRBV11-2,many,TRBJ1-6,CASSLDRTGLNSPLHF,TGTGCCAGCAGCTTAGATAGGACAGGCCTTAATTCACCCCTCCACTTT
TRBD1,TRBV20-1,many,TRBJ1-5,CSVQPGQDNQPQHF,TGCAGTGTTCAGCCGGGACAGGACAATCAGCCCCAGCATTTT
NA,TRBV20-1,many,TRBJ2-1,CSAKLRGGDNEQFF,TGCAGTGCCAAACTCAGGGGCGGGGACAATGAGCAGTTCTTC
TRBD1,TRBV11-2,many,TRBJ1-1,CASSFTGGVTEAFF,TGTGCCAGCAGCTTTACAGGGGGCGTCACTGAAGCTTTCTTT
NA,TRBV7-9,many,TRBJ2-3,CASSPVLGSTDTQYF,TGTGCCAGCAGCCCTGTACTGGGGAGCACAGATACGCAGTATTTT
NA,TRBV12-3/TRBV12-4,many,TRBJ1-6,CASSPGPSDNSPLHF,TGTGCCAGCAGCCCCGGACCCTCGGATAATTCACCCCTCCACTTT
NA,TRBV29-1,many,TRBJ2-7,CSVEKEGVDEQYF,TGCAGCGTTGAGAAGGAGGGGGTAGACGAGCAGTACTTC
NA,TRBV5-1,many,TRBJ1-5,CASSLTGNQPQHF,TGCGCCAGCAGCTTGACCGGAAATCAGCCCCAGCATTTT
TRBD2,TRBV7-8,few,TRBJ2-3,CASSWSGLAGERGSDTQYF,TGTGCCAGCAGCTGGAGTGGACTAGCGGGAGAGAGGGGGTCAGATACGCAGTATTTT
NA,TRBV20-1,many,TRBJ2-5,CSARVVETQYF,TGCAGTGCCCGAGTGGTCGAGACCCAGTACTTC
TRBD1,TRBV7-6,NA,TRBJ2-7,CASSSGTGSVTSYEQYF,TGTGCCAGCAGCTCGGGGACAGGGTCTGTAACCTCCTACGAGCAGTACTTC
TRBD1,TRBV20-1,many,TRBJ1-2,CSASLRTGYGYTF,TGCAGTGCTAGTTTGAGGACAGGGTATGGCTACACCTTC
NA,TRBV19,many,TRBJ1-5,CATSRQNSNQPQHF,TGTGCCACCTCACGACAGAATAGCAATCAGCCCCAGCATTTT
NA,TRBV28,NA,TRBJ1-2,CASSRGYGYTF,TGTGCCAGCAGCCGGGGGTATGGCTACACCTTC
NA,TRBV5-1,many,TRBJ1-5,CASSLGTEHQPQHF,TGCGCCAGCAGCCTGGGGACGGAACATCAGCCCCAGCATTTT
TRBD2,TRBV5-1,many,TRBJ2-5,CASSFGGGNVVETQYF,TGCGCCAGCAGCTTTGGCGGGGGAAACGTCGTGGAGACCCAGTACTTC
TRBD2,TRBV20-1,many,TRBJ2-2,CSARASGISTGELFF,TGCAGTGCTAGAGCTAGCGGGATTTCCACCGGGGAGCTGTTTTTT
NA,TRBV6-1,many,TRBJ1-5,CASSMYPSDSNQPQHF,TGTGCCAGCAGTATGTACCCCTCTGATAGCAATCAGCCCCAGCATTTT
TRBD2,TRBV11-3,many,TRBJ2-1,CASSTAGGLGEQFF,TGTGCCAGCAGCACAGCGGGAGGTCTTGGTGAGCAGTTCTTC
TRBD1,TRBV5-1,many,TRBJ2-1,CASSVQQGTSSYNEQFF,TGCGCCAGCAGCGTCCAACAGGGGACCAGCTCCTACAATGAGCAGTTCTTC
NA,TRBV20-1,many,TRBJ1-1,CSAKGNTEAFF,TGCAGTGCTAAAGGGAACACTGAAGCTTTCTTT
NA,TRBV6-5,many,TRBJ1-5,CASSYSRDPRQPQHF,TGTGCCAGCAGTTACTCGAGAGACCCCCGCCAGCCCCAGCATTTT
NA,TRBV20-1,many,TRBJ2-5,CSARDPAGGKTQYF,TGCAGTGCTAGAGATCCGGCTGGCGGGAAGACCCAGTACTTC